This note documents a single T cell receptor (beta chain) sequence. The entry originates in a study of blood T cell repertoires in COVID-19. Study summary: Both acute and convalescent COVID-19 samples were obtained from the United States, Italy and Spain. PBMCs, B-cell-depleted T cells, or T cells were the source of the cDNA or gDNA that made up the material.

As originally analysed: Amplification of reference gene primers was used by the study to estimate nucleated cell counts. Produced via immunoSEQ multiplex PCR; TCRdb's table is partial and in-frame only. That table supplies the V and J calls and clone size; D and trimming were determined from the DNA. The table has about 81,000 clones, around 75% seen once; the top ten hold around 4.5%. The V gene's germline CDR1 is MGHRA and CDR2 YSYEKL. V lost 3 bases, J lost 7 bases, and 14 bases stayed unmatched. This CDR3 has 16 residues. The chain employs TRBV4-1 and TRBJ1-2, with 7 bases lining up with TRBD1. The specimen was peripheral blood. This sequence was found in a woman between 45 and 65 years old with acute or convalescent COVID-19. CDR3 residues: CASSHAEGTARFGYTF. Here the CDR3 DNA reads TGCGCCAGCAGCCATGCTGAGGGGACAGCCCGGTTTGGCTACACCTTC.